This paragraph covers one TCR beta chain sequence. The sample comes from a study of cytomegalovirus exposure and HLA in healthy donors. In the PCR, 60 Vbeta and 13 Jbeta primers were used. Sequencing used immunoSEQ multiplex PCR; TCRdb keeps in-frame clones, though not all of them. The repertoire holds nearly 110,000 clones, with over 70% as singletons. CDR3 length equals 13 residues. J gave up 6 bases and V 6 bases, and 6 bases lay outside the gene matches. Germline V CDR1 and CDR2: SQVTM, ANQGSEA. The chain carries TRBV29-1 and TRBJ2-2; 8 nucleotides match TRBD1. The sequenced material came from PBMCs. This sequence was found in a man aged 30 to 39 in good health and CMV-seronegative. This chain's CDR3 is CSVRRGLSGELFF. DNA for the CDR3: TGCAGCGTACGCAGGGGGCTCTCCGGGGAGCTGTTTTTT.